This TCR beta chain was captured in a study of blood T cell repertoires in COVID-19. Germline-derived CDR1 and CDR2 are DFQATT and SNEGSKA (reference sequence). V shed 5 bases and J shed 7 bases, with 9 bases lying between them. The CDR3 covers 11 residues. Assay used: immunoSEQ multiplex PCR; TCRdb lists only in-frame clones, some missing. The sample contains roughly 180,000 clones, approximately 84% of which appear only once. To note about this clone: The sample has other DNA sequences that encode this CDR3 too.

Sequenced input: PBMCs or T cells enriched from blood (not recorded which). The source is a woman aged 40-49 years with acute COVID-19. The chain links TRBV20-1 to TRBJ2-1; D gene uncertain. The CDR3 DNA follows: TGCAGTGCTTCCCTCCGGAATGAGCAGTTCTTC. Translation: CSASLRNEQFF.